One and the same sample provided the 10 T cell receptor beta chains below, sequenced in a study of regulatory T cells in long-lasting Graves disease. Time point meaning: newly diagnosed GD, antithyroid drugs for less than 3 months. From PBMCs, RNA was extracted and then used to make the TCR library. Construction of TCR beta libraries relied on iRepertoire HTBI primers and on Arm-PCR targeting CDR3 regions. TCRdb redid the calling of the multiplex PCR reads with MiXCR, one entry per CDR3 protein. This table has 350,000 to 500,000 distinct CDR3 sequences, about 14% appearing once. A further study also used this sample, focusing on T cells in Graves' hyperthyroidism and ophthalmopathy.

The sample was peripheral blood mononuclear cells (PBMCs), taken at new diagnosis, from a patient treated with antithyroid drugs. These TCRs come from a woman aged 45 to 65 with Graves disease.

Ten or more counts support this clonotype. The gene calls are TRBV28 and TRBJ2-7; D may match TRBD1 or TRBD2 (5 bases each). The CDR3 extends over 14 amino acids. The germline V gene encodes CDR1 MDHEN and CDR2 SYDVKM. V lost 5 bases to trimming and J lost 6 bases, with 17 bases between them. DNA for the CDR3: TGTGCCAGCAGTCTCGGGACCAGATTGGGCGAGCAGTACTTC. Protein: CASSLGTRLGEQYF.

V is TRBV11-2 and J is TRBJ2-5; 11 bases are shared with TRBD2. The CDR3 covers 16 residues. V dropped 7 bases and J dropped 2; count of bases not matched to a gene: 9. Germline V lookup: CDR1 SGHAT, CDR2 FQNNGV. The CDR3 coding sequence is TGTGCCAGCACCCTTGGGACTAGCGGACTTCAAGAGACCCAGTACTTC. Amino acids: CASTLGTSGLQETQYF.

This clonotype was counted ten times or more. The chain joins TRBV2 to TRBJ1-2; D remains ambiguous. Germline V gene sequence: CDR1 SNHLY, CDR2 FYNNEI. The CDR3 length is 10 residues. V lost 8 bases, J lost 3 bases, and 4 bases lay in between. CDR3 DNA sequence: TGTGCCAGCCAAGACTATGGCTACACCTTC. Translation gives CASQDYGYTF.

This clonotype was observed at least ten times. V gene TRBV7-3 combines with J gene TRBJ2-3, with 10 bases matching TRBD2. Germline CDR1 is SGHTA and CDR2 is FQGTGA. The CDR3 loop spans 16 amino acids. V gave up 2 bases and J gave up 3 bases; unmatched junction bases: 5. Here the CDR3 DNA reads TGTGCCAGCAGCTTATCTAGCGGGAGTAGAACAGATACGCAGTATTTT. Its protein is CASSLSSGSRTDTQYF.

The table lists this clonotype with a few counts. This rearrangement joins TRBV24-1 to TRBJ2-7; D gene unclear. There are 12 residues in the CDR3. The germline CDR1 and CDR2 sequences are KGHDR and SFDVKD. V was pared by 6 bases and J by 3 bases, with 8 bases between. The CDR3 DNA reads TGTGCCACCAGTCAGGACGGCTACGAGCAGTACTTC. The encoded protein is CATSQDGYEQYF.

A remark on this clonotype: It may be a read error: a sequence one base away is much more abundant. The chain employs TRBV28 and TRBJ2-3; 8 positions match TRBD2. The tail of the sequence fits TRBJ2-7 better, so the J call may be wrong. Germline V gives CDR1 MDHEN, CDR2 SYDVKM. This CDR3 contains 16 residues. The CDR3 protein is CASSPPSGSSTYEQYF. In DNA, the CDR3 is TGTGCCAGCAGTCCCCCGAGCGGGAGCTCCACCTACGAGCAGTACTTC.

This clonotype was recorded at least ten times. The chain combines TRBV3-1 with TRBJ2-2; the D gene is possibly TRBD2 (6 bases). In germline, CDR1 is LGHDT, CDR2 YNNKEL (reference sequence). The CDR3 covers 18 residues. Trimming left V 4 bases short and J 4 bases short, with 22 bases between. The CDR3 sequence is CASSPQDPTSSATGELFF. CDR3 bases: TGTGCCAGCAGCCCCCAAGACCCTACTAGCTCGGCCACCGGGGAGCTGTTTTTT.

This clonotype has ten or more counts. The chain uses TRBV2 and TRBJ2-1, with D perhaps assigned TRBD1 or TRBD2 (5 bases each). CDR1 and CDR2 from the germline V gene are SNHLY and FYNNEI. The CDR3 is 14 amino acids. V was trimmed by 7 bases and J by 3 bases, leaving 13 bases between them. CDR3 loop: CASNDRDLYNEQFF. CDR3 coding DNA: TGTGCCAGCAACGATAGGGACCTCTACAATGAGCAGTTCTTC.

CDR3 region: CASSQVRKNYNSPLHF. In DNA form, the CDR3 reads TGTGCCAGCAGCCAAGTCAGGAAGAACTATAATTCACCCCTCCACTTT. V is TRBV14 and J is TRBJ1-6; D is undetermined. This CDR3 contains 16 residues. Germline loops: CDR1 SGHDN, CDR2 FVKESK. The V end was cut by 1 base, the J end by 3 bases, with 10 bases between.

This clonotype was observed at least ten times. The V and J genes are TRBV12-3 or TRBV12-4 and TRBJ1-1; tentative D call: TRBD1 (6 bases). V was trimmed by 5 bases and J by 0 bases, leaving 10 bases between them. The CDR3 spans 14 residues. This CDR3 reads CASSRQGMNTEAFF. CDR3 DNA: TGTGCCAGCAGTCGGCAGGGGATGAACACTGAAGCTTTCTTT.